The 14 T cell receptor beta chains reported below all come from one sample, sequenced in a study of T cells in Graves' hyperthyroidism and ophthalmopathy. TCR beta CDR3 regions were amplified from RNA. TCR CDR3 regions were first amplified by RT-PCR with HTBI primers. Each CDR3 protein is one row after TCRdb ran MiXCR on the multiplex PCR reads. The sample has a few hundred thousand distinct CDR3 sequences, about 15% seen once; the top ten hold roughly a fifth. Sequences were obtained from blood. Every receptor here comes from a woman aged 60 to 75 with Graves' ophthalmopathy.

This clonotype has only a few counts. The chain uses TRBV27 and TRBJ2-5; possibly TRBD2 for D (5 bases). Per the germline V gene, CDR1 is MNHEY and CDR2 is SMNVEV (reference sequence). The CDR3 runs to 13 residues. V was trimmed by 7 bases and J by 4 bases, leaving 13 bases between them. CDR3 sequence: CASTGYEGETQYF. The CDR3 region has the DNA TGTGCCAGCACCGGGTATGAGGGAGAGACCCAGTACTTC.

Many counts were recorded for this clonotype. The J gene is TRBJ2-7, the V gene TRBV18, with D perhaps matching TRBD1 (6 bases). CDR1 KGHSH and CDR2 LQKENI come from the germline V gene. Trimming took off 1 base at V and 3 bases at J, with 10 bases between the two ends. The CDR3 is 14 residues long. CDR3 DNA: TGTGCCAGCTCACCACGGGACACCCTCTACGAGCAGTACTTC. It yields the protein CASSPRDTLYEQYF. Using reference TRBV18 and TRBJ2-7 for the parts outside the CDR3, the full variable domain is NAGVMQNPRHLVRRRGQEARLRCSPMKGHSHVYWYRQLPEEGLKFMVYLQKENIIDESGMPKERFSAEFPKEGPSILRIQQVVRGDSAAYFCASSPRDTLYEQYFGPGTRLTVT.

This clonotype was counted at least ten times. This rearrangement joins TRBV20-1 to TRBJ1-1, with 8 nucleotides matching TRBD1. In germline, CDR1 is DFQATT, CDR2 SNEGSKA (reference sequence). This CDR3 contains 10 residues. With V trimmed by 6 bases and J by 8 bases, 2 bases remained unmatched. CDR3 in amino acids: CSAGDREAFF. For the CDR3, the DNA is TGCAGTGCGGGGGACAGGGAAGCTTTCTTT.

The V and J genes are TRBV7-9 and TRBJ2-3; possibly TRBD1 or TRBD2 for D (7 bases each). Germline loops: CDR1 SEHNR, CDR2 FQNEAQ (reference sequence). The CDR3 has 16 residues. V was shortened by 2 bases and J by 3 bases, with 15 bases between the two germline ends. In nucleotides, the CDR3 is TGTGCCAGCAGCTTAACGACAGGGACTATGACAGATACGCAGTATTTT. Translated, it gives CASSLTTGTMTDTQYF.

This clonotype was seen many times. The chain links TRBV6-1 to TRBJ1-3, with D perhaps matching TRBD1 (6 bases). This CDR3 is 15 amino acids long. Germline V gene data show CDR1 as MNHNS and CDR2 as SASEGT. V shed 5 bases and J shed 0 bases, with 11 bases lying between them. CDR3 in amino acids: CASSIGQFSGNTIYF. The CDR3 bases are TGTGCCAGCAGTATCGGACAGTTCTCTGGAAACACCATATATTTT.

In its sample, this clonotype was seen many times. The J gene is TRBJ1-3, the V gene TRBV2; 9 bases match TRBD1. CDR1 is SNHLY and CDR2 is FYNNEI in the germline V gene. The CDR3 runs 14 residues. V lost 4 bases and J lost 2; bases outside the gene matches: 0. The chain's CDR3 is CASSGQGAGNTIYF. CDR3 nucleotide sequence: TGTGCCAGCAGTGGACAGGGGGCTGGAAACACCATATATTTT.

The chain has TRBV6-1 and TRBJ1-1; D ambiguous. The germline gives CDR1 MNHNS, CDR2 SASEGT. The V end lost 0 bases, the J end lost 5 bases, and 10 bases lay between the germline ends. The CDR3 runs 14 residues. Here the CDR3 DNA reads TGTGCCAGCAGTGAAGCTGGGTGGGAGACTGAAGCTTTCTTT. Its protein is CASSEAGWETEAFF.

Concerning this clonotype: One junction end does not reproduce the germline sequence, and a read error may be involved. The rearrangement uses TRBV5-1 and TRBJ1-1; D uncertain. This CDR3 has 14 amino acids. Per the germline V gene, CDR1 is SGHRS and CDR2 is YFSETQ. Here the CDR3 DNA reads TGTGCCAGCAGCTTTCCGGGGAGAGGCACTGAAGCTTTCTTT. Encoded protein: CASSFPGRGTEAFF.

This clonotype occurred many times. The chain recombines TRBV28 with TRBJ2-7, with 8 positions matching TRBD2. The J segment lost 7 bases and the V segment lost 6 bases, leaving 8 bases of the junction unmatched. Germline V gives CDR1 MDHEN, CDR2 SYDVKM. This CDR3 is 13 amino acids long. CDR3 coding DNA: TGTGCCAGCAGCTCGGGGGGGCGGGGGGAGCAGTACTTC. This encodes CASSSGGRGEQYF.

Ten or more counts support this clonotype. The DNA for the CDR3 is TGCAGGCCTTCTTGGGGGGTTTGGAACACTGAAGCTTTCTTT. Its protein is CRPSWGVWNTEAFF. The chain is built from TRBV20-1 and TRBJ1-1; weak D call: TRBD1 (5 bases). Germline V gene data show CDR1 as DFQATT and CDR2 as SNEGSKA (reference sequence). CDR3 length: 14 residues.

The gene calls are TRBV27 and TRBJ2-6, with 8 bases that match TRBD1. The CDR3 spans 18 residues. With 3 bases clipped from V and 1 base from J, the junction kept 8 bases outside the gene matches. Germline V gives CDR1 MNHEY, CDR2 SMNVEV (reference sequence). The DNA for the CDR3 is TGTGCCAGCAGTTTCGTCCCGGGACAGGCGTCTGGGGCCAACGTCCTGACTTTC. Its translation: CASSFVPGQASGANVLTF.

The table lists this clonotype with a few counts. This rearrangement joins TRBV19 to TRBJ2-6, with a possible D match to TRBD2 (7 bases). CDR3 length equals 15 residues. Deletions cut 6 bases from V and 4 bases from J, with 13 bases between. CDR1 is LNHDA, CDR2 SQIVND, per germline (reference sequence). CDR3 nucleotide sequence: TGTGCCAGTAGATCCCGGGGGGCGGGGGCCAACGTCCTGACTTTC. Its protein is CASRSRGAGANVLTF.

There are many counts of this clonotype. The chain carries TRBV28 and TRBJ2-7; D perhaps matches TRBD1 (5 bases). This CDR3 is built from 16 residues. The germline V gene has CDR1 MDHEN and CDR2 SYDVKM. The germline V and J ends were trimmed by 2 bases and 1 base, with 15 bases remaining between them. The CDR3 region is CASSLRGLVESYEQYF. The CDR3 DNA follows: TGTGCCAGCAGTTTAAGGGGTCTTGTTGAATCCTACGAGCAGTACTTC.

Many counts were recorded for this clonotype. The rearrangement uses TRBV12-5 and TRBJ2-3; TRBD2 aligns across 10 bases. Germline loops: CDR1 LGHNT, CDR2 FRNRAP. CDR3 size: 17 residues. The ends lost 0 bases at V and 2 bases at J; junction bases unmatched: 5. DNA for the CDR3: TGTGCTAGTGGTTTGGTACCTACTAGCGGGAACACAGATACGCAGTATTTT. The encoded protein is CASGLVPTSGNTDTQYF.